One sample yielded the 16 T cell receptor beta chains listed below, sequenced in a study of CXCR3-negative and CXCR3-positive naive CD8 T cells (dated by TCRdb to between 2018 and 2021). Sequencing relied on a NextSeq 550. The Human TCR Profiling Kit (MiLaboratory) was used to make UMI-labeled 5' RACE TRB cDNA libraries. Each CDR3 protein sequence appears as one entry after TCRdb reprocessed the reads, and no DNA is included. The sample's clone listing holds about 62,000 distinct CDR3 sequences. More than 4% of the sample rests with the top ten. Sequences were obtained from naive CXCR3- CD8+ T cells from blood. The cell subset or site label on this specimen signifies: CD45RO-CCR7+CD27+CD95- naive CD8+ T cells lacking CXCR3 (TNR3-). All receptors come from a human donor in good health. Some clones in this sample may be carry-over from other donors' samples.

The gene calls are TRBV20-1 and TRBJ2-6; TCRdb designates TRBD1, a call that cannot be tested without DNA. CDR3 size: 18 residues. The V gene's germline CDR1 is DFQATT and CDR2 SNEGSKA (reference sequence). CDR3 loop: CSARGYGTVPSGANVLTF.

The chain is built from TRBV12-3 or TRBV12-4 and TRBJ2-3; absent DNA, TCRdb's TRBD2 call cannot be checked. The CDR3 contains 14 residues. This CDR3 reads CASSPLDEADTQYF.

The gene calls are TRBV12-3 or TRBV12-4 and TRBJ2-2; TCRdb's D call, TRBD1, is unchecked because there is no DNA. The CDR3 spans 14 residues. This CDR3 reads CASSLSGGPGELFF.

The rearrangement links TRBV6-6 to TRBJ2-2. CDR1 MNHNY and CDR2 SVGAGI come from the germline V gene (reference sequence). This CDR3 has 11 residues. CDR3 sequence: CASCIAGELFF.

The gene calls are TRBV29-1 and TRBJ2-1; no DNA is available, so the TRBD1 call from TCRdb remains unchecked. The CDR3 contains 13 residues. In germline, CDR1 is SQVTM, CDR2 ANQGSEA. CDR3 amino acids: CSVPGQGAHEQFF.

The chain combines TRBV6-1 with TRBJ2-1; the TCRdb call, TRBD2, lacks DNA for checking. The CDR3 has 15 residues. Germline CDR1 MNHNS, CDR2 SASEGT. The CDR3 reads CASSLAGGLDNEQFF.

The rearrangement links TRBV9 to TRBJ2-1; TCRdb returns TRBD1, unconfirmable since there is no DNA. The CDR3 has 16 residues. CDR1 SGDLS and CDR2 YYNGEE come from the germline V gene. CDR3 amino acids: CASSVVGTGTYNEQFF.

The rearrangement joins TRBV21-1 to TRBJ2-3; TCRdb gives TRBD1 as the D gene, but with no DNA this cannot be confirmed. TRBV21-1 is listed as a pseudogene. The length of the CDR3 is 17 residues. CDR3 protein: CASSKERTAGDTDTQYF.

The rearrangement links TRBV29-1 to TRBJ1-3; TCRdb outputs TRBD1, but without DNA this stays unchecked. This CDR3 comprises 15 residues. CDR1 and CDR2 (germline): SQVTM, ANQGSEA. CDR3 region: CSVVGMSISGNTIYF.

This rearrangement joins TRBV5-5 to TRBJ2-1. Germline V CDR1 and CDR2: SGHKS, YYEKEE (reference sequence). The CDR3 has 12 amino acids. The CDR3 sequence: CASSLLWGEQFF.

The chain has TRBV29-1 and TRBJ2-7. The CDR3 spans 11 residues. Looked up from germline, CDR1 is SQVTM and CDR2 is ANQGSEA. The CDR3 loop is CSGRRYHEQYF.

This rearrangement joins TRBV7-9 to TRBJ1-1. CDR1 and CDR2 (germline): SEHNR, FQNEAQ (reference sequence). The CDR3 sequence is 13 residues long. CDR3 sequence reads: CASSPPAGTEAFF. Based on the CDR3 plus reference TRBV7-9 and TRBJ1-1, the full variable domain is DTGVSQNPRHKITKRGQNVTFRCDPISEHNRLYWYRQTLGQGPEFLTYFQNEAQLEKSRLLSDRFSAERPKGSFSTLEIQRTEQGDSAMYLCASSPPAGTEAFFGQGTRLTVV.

The rearrangement uses TRBV20-1 and TRBJ1-4; TCRdb calls TRBD1, which cannot be checked without DNA. CDR3 size: 13 residues. CDR1 and CDR2 (germline): DFQATT, SNEGSKA (reference sequence). Here the CDR3 reads CSARGLLDEKLFF.

The chain combines TRBV4-2 with TRBJ2-1. This CDR3 region has 16 residues. Germline CDR1 LGHNA, CDR2 YNFKEQ. CDR3 in amino acids: CASSQDPGGSYNEQFF.

The chain couples TRBV12-3 or TRBV12-4 to TRBJ2-5; absent DNA, TCRdb's TRBD2 call cannot be checked. The CDR3 is made up of 14 amino acids. This CDR3 reads CASSPPDGQETQYF.

This rearrangement joins TRBV6-1 to TRBJ2-3; TCRdb proposes TRBD1, but this gene call is untestable without DNA. The CDR3 consists of 18 residues. The germline V gene has CDR1 MNHNS and CDR2 SASEGT. The CDR3 sequence: CASSESLARAGGTDTQYF.